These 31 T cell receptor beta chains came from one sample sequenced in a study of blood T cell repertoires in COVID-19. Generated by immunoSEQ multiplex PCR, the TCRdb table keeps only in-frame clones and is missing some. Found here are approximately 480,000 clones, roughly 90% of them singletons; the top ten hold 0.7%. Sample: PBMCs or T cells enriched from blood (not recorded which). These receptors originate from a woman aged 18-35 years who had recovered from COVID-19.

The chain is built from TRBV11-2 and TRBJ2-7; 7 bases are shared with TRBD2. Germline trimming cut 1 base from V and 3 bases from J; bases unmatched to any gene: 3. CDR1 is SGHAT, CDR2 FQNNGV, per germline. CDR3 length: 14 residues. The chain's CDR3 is CASSLGDYDYEQYF. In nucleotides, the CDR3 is TGTGCCAGCAGCTTAGGGGACTATGACTACGAGCAGTACTTC.

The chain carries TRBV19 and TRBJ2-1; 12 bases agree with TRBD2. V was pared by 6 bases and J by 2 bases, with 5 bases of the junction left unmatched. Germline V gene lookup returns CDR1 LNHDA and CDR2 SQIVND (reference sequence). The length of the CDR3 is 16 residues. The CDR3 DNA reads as TGTGCCAGTAGGCGCACTAGCGGGGGGACCTACAATGAGCAGTTCTTC. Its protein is CASRRTSGGTYNEQFF. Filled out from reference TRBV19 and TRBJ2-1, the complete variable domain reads DGGITQSPKYLFRKEGQNVTLSCEQNLNHDAMYWYRQDPGQGLRLIYYSQIVNDFQKGDIAEGYSVSREKKESFPLTVTSAQKNPTAFYLCASRRTSGGTYNEQFFGPGTRLTVL.

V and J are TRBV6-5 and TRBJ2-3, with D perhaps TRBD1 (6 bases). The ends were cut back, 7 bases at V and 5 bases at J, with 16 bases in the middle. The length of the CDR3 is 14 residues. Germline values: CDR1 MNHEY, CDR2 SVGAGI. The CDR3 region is CASTRGGPGDTQYF. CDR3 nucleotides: TGTGCCAGCACCCGAGGGGGTCCCGGAGATACGCAGTATTTT.

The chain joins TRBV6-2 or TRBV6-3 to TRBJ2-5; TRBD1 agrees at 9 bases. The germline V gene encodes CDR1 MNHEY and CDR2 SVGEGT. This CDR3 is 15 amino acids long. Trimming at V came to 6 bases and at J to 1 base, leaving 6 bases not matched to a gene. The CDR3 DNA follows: TGTGCCAGCAGCCGGACAGGGGAAGCCCAAGAGACCCAGTACTTC. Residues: CASSRTGEAQETQYF.

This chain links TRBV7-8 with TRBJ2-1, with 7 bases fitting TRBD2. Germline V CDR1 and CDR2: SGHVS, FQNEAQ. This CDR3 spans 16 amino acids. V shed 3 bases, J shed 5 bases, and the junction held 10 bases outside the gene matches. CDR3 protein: CASSFYHAGEDNEQFF. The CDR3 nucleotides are TGTGCCAGCAGCTTCTATCACGCGGGGGAGGACAATGAGCAGTTCTTC.

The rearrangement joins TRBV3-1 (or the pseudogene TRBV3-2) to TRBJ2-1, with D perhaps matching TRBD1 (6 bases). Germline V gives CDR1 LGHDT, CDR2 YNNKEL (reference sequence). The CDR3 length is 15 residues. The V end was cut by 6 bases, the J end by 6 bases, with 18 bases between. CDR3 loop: CASSPVQGSGNEQFF. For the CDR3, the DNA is TGTGCCAGCAGTCCAGTACAGGGTTCGGGCAATGAGCAGTTCTTC.

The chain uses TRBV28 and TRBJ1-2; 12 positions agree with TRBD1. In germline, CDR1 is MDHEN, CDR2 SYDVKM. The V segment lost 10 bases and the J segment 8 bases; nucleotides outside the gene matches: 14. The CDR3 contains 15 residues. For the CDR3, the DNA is TGTGCCACCAGAATACCGGGACAGGGGGCGGGAGGCTACACCTTC. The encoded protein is CATRIPGQGAGGYTF.

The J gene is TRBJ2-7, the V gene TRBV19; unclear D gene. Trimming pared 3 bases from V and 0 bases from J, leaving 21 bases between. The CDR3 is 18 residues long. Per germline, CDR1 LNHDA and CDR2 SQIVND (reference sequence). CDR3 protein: CASSIPPPAGTTSYEQYF. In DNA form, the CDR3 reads TGTGCCAGTAGTATTCCCCCCCCGGCAGGAACCACCTCCTACGAGCAGTACTTC.

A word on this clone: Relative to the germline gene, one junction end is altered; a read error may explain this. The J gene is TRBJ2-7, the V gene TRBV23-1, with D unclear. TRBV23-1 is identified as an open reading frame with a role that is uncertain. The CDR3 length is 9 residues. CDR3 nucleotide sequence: TGCGCCCCTCTTGTGGCCGCAACCTTC. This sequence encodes CAPLVAATF.

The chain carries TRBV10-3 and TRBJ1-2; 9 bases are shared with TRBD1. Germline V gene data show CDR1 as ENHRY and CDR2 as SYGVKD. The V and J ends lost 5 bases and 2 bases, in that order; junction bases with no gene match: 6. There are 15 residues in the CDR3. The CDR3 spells CAISHPGQGNYGYTF. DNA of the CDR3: TGTGCCATCAGTCACCCGGGACAGGGAAACTATGGCTACACCTTC.

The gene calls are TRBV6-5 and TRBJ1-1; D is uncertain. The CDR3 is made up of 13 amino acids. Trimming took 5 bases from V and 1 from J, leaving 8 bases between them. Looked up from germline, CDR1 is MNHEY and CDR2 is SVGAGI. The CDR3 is CASSLRKNTEAFF. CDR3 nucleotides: TGTGCCAGCAGTCTACGTAAGAACACTGAAGCTTTCTTT.

CDR3 DNA sequence: TGTGCCAGTAGGGGCGGGGAGGGAGTCTATAGCAATCAGCCCCAGCATTTT. It codes for CASRGGEGVYSNQPQHF. The J gene is TRBJ1-5, the V gene TRBV19; D is unresolved. Per germline, CDR1 LNHDA and CDR2 SQIVND (reference sequence). Between the trimmed V and J ends, which lost 6 bases and 0 bases, there was a span of 18 bases. This CDR3 region has 17 residues.

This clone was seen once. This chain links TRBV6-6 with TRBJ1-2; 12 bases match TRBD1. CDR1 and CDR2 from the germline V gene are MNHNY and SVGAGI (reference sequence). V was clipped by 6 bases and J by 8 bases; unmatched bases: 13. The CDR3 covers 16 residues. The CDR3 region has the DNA TGTGCCAGCAGGTCCACGCCGGGACAGGGGGCGCAGGGCTACACCTTC. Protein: CASRSTPGQGAQGYTF.

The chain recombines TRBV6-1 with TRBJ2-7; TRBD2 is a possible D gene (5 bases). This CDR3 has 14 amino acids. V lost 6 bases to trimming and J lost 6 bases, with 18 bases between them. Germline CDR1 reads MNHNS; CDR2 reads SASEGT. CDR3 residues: CASRNGMTASEQYF. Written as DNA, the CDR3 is TGTGCCAGCAGAAACGGGATGACGGCCAGCGAGCAGTACTTC.

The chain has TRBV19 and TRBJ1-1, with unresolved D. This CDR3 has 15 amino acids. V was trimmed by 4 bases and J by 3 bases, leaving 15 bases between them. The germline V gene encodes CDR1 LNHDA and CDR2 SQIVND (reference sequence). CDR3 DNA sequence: TGTGCCAGTAGTAGGGAGGGCGGAGTGGACACTGAAGCTTTCTTT. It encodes CASSREGGVDTEAFF.

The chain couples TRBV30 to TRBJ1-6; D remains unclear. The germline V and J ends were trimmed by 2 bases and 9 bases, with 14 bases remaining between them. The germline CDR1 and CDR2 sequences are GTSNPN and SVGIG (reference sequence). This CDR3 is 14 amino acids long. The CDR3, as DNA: TGTGCCTGGAGTCTAGGCAGCCCGCCTTCACCCCTCCACTTT. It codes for CAWSLGSPPSPLHF. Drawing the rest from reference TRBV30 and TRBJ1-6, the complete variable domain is SQTIHQWPATLVQPVGSPLSLECTVEGTSNPNLYWYRQAAGRGLQLLFYSVGIGQISSEVPQNLSASRPQDRQFILSSKKLLLSDSGFYLCAWSLGSPPSPLHFGNGTRLTVT.

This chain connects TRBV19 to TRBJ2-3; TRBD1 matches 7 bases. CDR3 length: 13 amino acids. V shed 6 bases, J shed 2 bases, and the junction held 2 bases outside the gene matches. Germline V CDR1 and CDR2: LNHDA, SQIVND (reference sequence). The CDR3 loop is CASRDRVTDTQYF. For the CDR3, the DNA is TGTGCCAGTAGAGACAGGGTCACAGATACGCAGTATTTT.

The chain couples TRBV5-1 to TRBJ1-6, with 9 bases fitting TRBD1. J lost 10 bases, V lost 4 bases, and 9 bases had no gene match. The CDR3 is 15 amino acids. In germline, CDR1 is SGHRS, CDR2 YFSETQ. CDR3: CASSPRQGGNSPLHF. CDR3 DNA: TGCGCCAGCAGCCCGAGACAGGGGGGGAACTCACCCCTCCACTTT.

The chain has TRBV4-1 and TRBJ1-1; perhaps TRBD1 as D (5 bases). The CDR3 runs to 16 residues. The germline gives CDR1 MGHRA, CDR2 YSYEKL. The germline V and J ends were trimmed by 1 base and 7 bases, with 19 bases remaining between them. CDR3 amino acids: CASSQGGGEGLGEAFF. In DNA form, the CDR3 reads TGCGCCAGCAGCCAAGGGGGAGGGGAGGGGTTAGGTGAAGCTTTCTTT.

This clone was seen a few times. The CDR3: CASSMPQGTYGYTF. The CDR3 bases are TGTGCCAGTAGTATGCCACAGGGTACCTATGGCTACACCTTC. The gene calls are TRBV19 and TRBJ1-2, with D possibly TRBD1 on 6 matching bases. Germline V gives CDR1 LNHDA, CDR2 SQIVND (reference sequence). V was pared by 3 bases and J by 4 bases, with 12 bases between. CDR3 length: 14 residues.

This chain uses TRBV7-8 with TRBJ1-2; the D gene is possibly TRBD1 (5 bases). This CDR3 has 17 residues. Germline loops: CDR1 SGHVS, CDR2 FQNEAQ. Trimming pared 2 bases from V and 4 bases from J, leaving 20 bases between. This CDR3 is CASSLWGLGGGSYGYTF. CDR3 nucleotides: TGTGCCAGCAGCTTATGGGGCTTGGGGGGAGGGAGCTATGGCTACACCTTC.

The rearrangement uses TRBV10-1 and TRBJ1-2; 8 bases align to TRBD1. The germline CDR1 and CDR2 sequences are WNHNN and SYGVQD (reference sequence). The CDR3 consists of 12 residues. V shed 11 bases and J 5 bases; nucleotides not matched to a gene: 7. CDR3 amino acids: CAPGGSIYGYTF. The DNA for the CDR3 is TGCGCCCCAGGGGGCTCCATATATGGCTACACCTTC.

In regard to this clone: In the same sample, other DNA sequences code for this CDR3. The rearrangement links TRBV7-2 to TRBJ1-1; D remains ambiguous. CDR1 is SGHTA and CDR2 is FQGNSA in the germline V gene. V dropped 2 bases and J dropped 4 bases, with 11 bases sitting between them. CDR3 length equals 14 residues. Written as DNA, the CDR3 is TGTGCCAGCAGCTTAAACACCGGCGGCACTGAAGCTTTCTTT. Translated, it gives CASSLNTGGTEAFF.

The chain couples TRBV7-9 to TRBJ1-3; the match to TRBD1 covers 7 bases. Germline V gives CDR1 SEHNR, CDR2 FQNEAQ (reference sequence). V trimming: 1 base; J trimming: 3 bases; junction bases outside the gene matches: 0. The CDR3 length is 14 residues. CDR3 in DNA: TGTGCCAGCAGCTTAGGACAGGGTGGAAACACCATATATTTT. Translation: CASSLGQGGNTIYF.

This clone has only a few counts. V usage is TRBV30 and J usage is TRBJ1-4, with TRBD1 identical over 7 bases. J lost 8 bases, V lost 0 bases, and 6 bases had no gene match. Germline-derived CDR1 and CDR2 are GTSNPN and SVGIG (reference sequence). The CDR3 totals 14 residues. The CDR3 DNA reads TGTGCCTGGAGTGTGGGGACAGCACTGGAAAAACTGTTTTTT. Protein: CAWSVGTALEKLFF.

DNA for the CDR3: TGCGCCAGCAGCTTGGCCTTCGAGAGGGAAAAACTGTTTTTT. Its translation: CASSLAFEREKLFF. The chain uses TRBV5-1 and TRBJ1-4; D not resolved. The V and J ends lost 0 bases and 8 bases respectively, with 11 bases between them. The germline V gene has CDR1 SGHRS and CDR2 YFSETQ. CDR3 length: 14 residues.

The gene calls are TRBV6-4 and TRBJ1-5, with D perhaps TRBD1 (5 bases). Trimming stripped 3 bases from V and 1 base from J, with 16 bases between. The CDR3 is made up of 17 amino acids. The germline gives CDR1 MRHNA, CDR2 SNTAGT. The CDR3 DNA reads TGTGCCAGCAGTGAAGGAGGGGTGGTACGGAGCAATCAGCCCCAGCATTTT. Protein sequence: CASSEGGVVRSNQPQHF.

As DNA, the CDR3 is TGTGCCAGCAGGGATATACAGGGCTCCTACGAGCAGTACTTC. Its translation: CASRDIQGSYEQYF. This chain joins TRBV2 and TRBJ2-7; D is perhaps TRBD1 (6 bases). The germline V gene has CDR1 SNHLY and CDR2 FYNNEI. CDR3 length equals 14 residues. Deletions cut 6 bases from V and 0 bases from J, with 12 bases between.

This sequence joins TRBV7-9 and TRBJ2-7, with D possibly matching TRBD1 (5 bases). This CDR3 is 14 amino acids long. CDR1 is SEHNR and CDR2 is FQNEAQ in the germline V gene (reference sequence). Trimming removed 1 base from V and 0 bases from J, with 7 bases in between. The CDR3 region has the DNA TGTGCCAGCAGCTTAGAGGGGTTCTCCTACGAGCAGTACTTC. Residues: CASSLEGFSYEQYF.

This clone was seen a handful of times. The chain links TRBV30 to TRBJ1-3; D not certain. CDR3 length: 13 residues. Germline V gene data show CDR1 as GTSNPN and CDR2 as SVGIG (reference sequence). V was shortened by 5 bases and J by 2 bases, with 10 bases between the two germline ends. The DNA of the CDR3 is TGTGCCTGGGGATGGGAGGCTGGAAACACCATATATTTT. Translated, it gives CAWGWEAGNTIYF. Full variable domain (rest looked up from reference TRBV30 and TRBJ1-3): SQTIHQWPATLVQPVGSPLSLECTVEGTSNPNLYWYRQAAGRGLQLLFYSVGIGQISSEVPQNLSASRPQDRQFILSSKKLLLSDSGFYLCAWGWEAGNTIYFGEGSWLTVV.

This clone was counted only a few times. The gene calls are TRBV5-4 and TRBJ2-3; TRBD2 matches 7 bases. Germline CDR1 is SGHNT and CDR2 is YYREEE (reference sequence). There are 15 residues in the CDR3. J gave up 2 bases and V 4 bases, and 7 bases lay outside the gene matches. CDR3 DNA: TGTGCCAGCAGCACCACTAGCGTGTCCACAGATACGCAGTATTTT. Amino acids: CASSTTSVSTDTQYF.